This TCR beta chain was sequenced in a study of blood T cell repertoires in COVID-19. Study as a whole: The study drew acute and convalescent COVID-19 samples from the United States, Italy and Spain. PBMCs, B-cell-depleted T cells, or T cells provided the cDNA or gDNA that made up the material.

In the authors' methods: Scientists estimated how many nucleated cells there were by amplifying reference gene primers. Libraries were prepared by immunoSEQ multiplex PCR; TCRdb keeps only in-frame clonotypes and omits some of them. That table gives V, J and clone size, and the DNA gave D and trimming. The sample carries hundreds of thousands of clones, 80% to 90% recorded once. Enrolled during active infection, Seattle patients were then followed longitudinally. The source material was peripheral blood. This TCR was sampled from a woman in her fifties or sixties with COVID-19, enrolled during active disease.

The CDR3 bases are TGTGCCAGCAGGAGGACTAGCGGCTCCTACGAGCAGTACTTC. Translation gives CASRRTSGSYEQYF. This chain joins TRBV7-3 and TRBJ2-7, with 10 bases matching TRBD2. CDR1 is SGHTA, CDR2 FQGTGA, per germline. Losses at the gene ends were 6 bases for V and 0 bases for J; bases not matched to a gene: 2. The CDR3 contains 14 residues.